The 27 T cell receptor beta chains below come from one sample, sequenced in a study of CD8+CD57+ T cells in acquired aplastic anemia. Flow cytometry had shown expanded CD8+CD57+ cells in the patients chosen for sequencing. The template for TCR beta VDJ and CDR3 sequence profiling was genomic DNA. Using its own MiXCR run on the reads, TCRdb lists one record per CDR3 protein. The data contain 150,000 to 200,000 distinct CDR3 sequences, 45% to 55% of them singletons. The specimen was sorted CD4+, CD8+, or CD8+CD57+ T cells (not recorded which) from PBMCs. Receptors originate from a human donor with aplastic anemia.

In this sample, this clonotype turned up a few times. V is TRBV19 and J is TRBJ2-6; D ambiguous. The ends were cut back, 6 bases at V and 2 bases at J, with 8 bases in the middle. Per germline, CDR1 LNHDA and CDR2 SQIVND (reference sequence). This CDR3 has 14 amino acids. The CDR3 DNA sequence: TGTGCCAGTAGGGGCACTCCTGGGGCCAACGTCCTGACTTTC. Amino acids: CASRGTPGANVLTF.

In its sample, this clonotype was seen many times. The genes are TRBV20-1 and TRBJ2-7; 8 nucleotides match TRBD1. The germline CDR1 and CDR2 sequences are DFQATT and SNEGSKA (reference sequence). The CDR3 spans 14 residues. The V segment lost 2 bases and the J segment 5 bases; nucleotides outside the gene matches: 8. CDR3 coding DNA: TGCAGTGCTAGATCGACAGGGGCGGCTGACGAGCAGTACTTC. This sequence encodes CSARSTGAADEQYF.

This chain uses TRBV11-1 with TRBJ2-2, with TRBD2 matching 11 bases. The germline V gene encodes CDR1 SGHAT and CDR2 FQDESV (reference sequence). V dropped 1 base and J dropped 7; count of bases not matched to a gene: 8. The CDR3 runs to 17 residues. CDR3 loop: CASSLDRLAGRGGELFF. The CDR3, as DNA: TGTGCCAGCAGCTTAGACCGACTAGCGGGACGGGGCGGGGAGCTGTTTTTT.

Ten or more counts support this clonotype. CDR3 DNA sequence: TGTGCCAGTAGTACAGGATCGCCGGGACAGATGACCATCATGAACACTGAAGCTTTCTTT. It codes for CASSTGSPGQMTIMNTEAFF. The J gene is TRBJ1-1, the V gene TRBV19; the match to TRBD1 covers 7 bases. Germline assignment: CDR1 LNHDA and CDR2 SQIVND (reference sequence). Trimming removed 4 bases from V and 0 bases from J; junction bases left unmatched: 20. This CDR3 spans 20 amino acids. The complete variable domain, with remaining parts taken from reference TRBV19 and TRBJ1-1, reads DGGITQSPKYLFRKEGQNVTLSCEQNLNHDAMYWYRQDPGQGLRLIYYSQIVNDFQKGDIAEGYSVSREKKESFPLTVTSAQKNPTAFYLCASSTGSPGQMTIMNTEAFFGQGTRLTVV.

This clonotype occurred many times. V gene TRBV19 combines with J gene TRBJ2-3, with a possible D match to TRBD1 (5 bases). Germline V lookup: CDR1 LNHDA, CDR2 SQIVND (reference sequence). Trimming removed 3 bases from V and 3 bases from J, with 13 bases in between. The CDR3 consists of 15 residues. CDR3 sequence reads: CASSISRVPTDTQYF. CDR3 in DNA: TGTGCCAGTAGTATCTCCAGGGTTCCAACAGATACGCAGTATTTT.

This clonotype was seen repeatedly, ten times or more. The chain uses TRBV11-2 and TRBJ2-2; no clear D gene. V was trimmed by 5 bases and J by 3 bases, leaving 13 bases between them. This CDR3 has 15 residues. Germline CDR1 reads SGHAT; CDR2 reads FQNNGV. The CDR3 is CASSRGPTDTGELFF. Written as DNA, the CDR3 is TGTGCCAGCAGCCGAGGCCCTACAGACACCGGGGAGCTGTTTTTT.

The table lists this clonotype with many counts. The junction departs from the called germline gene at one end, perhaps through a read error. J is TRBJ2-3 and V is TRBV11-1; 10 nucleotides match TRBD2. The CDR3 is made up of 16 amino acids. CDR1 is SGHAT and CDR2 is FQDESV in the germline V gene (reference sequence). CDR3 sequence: CASSIAGGLSTDTQYF. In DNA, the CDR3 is TGTGCCAGCAGCATAGCGGGGGGTCTTAGCACAGATACGCAGTATTTT. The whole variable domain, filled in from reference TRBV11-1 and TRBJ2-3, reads EAEVAQSPRYKITEKSQAVAFWCDPISGHATLYWYRQILGQGPELLVQFQDESVVDDSQLPKDRFSAERLKGVDSTLKIQPAELGDSAMYLCASSIAGGLSTDTQYFGPGTRLTVL.

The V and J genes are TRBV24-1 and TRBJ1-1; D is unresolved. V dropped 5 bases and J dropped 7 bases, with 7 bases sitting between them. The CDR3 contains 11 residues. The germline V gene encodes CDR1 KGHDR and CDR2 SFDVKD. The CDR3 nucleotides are TGTGCCACCAGTGTTCAAAATGAAGCTTTCTTT. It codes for CATSVQNEAFF.

This chain's CDR3 is CAISGGPDYNEQFF. CDR3 nucleotides: TGTGCCATCAGCGGCGGGCCAGACTACAATGAGCAGTTCTTC. The chain couples TRBV10-3 to TRBJ2-1; D possibly corresponds to TRBD2 (5 bases). There are 14 residues in the CDR3. V lost 6 bases and J lost 3, with 12 bases in between. The germline V gene has CDR1 ENHRY and CDR2 SYGVKD.

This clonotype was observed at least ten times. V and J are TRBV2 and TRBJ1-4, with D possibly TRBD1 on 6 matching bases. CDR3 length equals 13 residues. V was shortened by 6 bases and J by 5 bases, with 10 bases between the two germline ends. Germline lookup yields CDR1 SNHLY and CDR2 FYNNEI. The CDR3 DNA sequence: TGTGCCAGCAGGCGGACAGCAAATGAAAAACTGTTTTTT. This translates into CASRRTANEKLFF. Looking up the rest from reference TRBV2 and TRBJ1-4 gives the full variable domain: EPEVTQTPSHQVTQMGQEVILRCVPISNHLYFYWYRQILGQKVEFLVSFYNNEISEKSEIFDDQFSVERPDGSNFTLKIRSTKLEDSAMYFCASRRTANEKLFFGSGTQLSVL.

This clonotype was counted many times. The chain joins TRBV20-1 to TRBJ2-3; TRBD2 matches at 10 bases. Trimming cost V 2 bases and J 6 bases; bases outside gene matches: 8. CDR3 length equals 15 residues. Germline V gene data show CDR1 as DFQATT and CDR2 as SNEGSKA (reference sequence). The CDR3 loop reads CSARLAGAPPDTQYF. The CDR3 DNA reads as TGCAGTGCTAGACTAGCGGGGGCCCCCCCGGATACGCAGTATTTT.

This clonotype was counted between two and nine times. CDR3 in amino acids: CASSFRADANTGELFF. The CDR3 DNA sequence: TGTGCCAGCAGTTTCCGAGCGGACGCGAACACCGGGGAGCTGTTTTTT. The V gene is TRBV2, the J gene TRBJ2-2, with D possibly being TRBD2 (5 bases). V shed 5 bases and J shed 0 bases, with 13 bases lying between them. The length of the CDR3 is 16 residues. Germline lookup yields CDR1 SNHLY and CDR2 FYNNEI.

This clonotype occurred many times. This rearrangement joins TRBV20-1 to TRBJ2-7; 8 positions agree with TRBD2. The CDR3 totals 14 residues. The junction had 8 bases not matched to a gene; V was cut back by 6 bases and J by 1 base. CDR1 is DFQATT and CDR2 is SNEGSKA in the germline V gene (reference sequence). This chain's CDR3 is CSADSGGLSYEQYF. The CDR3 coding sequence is TGCAGTGCCGACAGCGGGGGCCTATCCTACGAGCAGTACTTC.

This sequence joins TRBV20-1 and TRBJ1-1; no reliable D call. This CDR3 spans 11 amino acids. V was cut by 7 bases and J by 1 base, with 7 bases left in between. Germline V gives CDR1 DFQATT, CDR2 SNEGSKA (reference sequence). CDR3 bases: TGCAGTGGTTTAGGGAACACTGAAGCTTTCTTT. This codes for CSGLGNTEAFF.

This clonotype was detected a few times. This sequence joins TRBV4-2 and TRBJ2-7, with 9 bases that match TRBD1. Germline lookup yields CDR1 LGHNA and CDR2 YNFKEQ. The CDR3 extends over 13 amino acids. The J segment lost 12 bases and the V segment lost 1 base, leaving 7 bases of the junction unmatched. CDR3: CASSQGPGQGMYF. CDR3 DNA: TGTGCCAGCAGCCAAGGGCCGGGACAGGGTATGTACTTC.

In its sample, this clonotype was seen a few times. In DNA form, the CDR3 reads TGTGCCAGCAGCTCACGATGGGGCGAGCAGTACTTC. It codes for CASSSRWGEQYF. The chain employs TRBV7-2 and TRBJ2-7; D remains unclear. This CDR3 spans 12 amino acids. Germline loops: CDR1 SGHTA, CDR2 FQGNSA. V lost 4 bases, J lost 6 bases, and 10 bases lay in between.

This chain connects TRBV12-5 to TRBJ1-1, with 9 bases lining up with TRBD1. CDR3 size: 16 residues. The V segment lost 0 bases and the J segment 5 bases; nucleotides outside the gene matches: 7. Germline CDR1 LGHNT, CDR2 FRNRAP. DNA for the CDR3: TGTGCTAGTGGTTTGGTTCTGACAGGGGGGGGTACTGAAGCTTTCTTT. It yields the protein CASGLVLTGGGTEAFF.

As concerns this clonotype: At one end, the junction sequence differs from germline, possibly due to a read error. CDR3 DNA sequence: TGCGCCAGCAGCTTGGGACCCGATGCGCAGTGTTTT. Amino acids: CASSLGPDAQCF. The J gene is TRBJ2-3, the V gene TRBV5-1, with D unclear. CDR3 length equals 12 residues. Per germline, CDR1 SGHRS and CDR2 YFSETQ.

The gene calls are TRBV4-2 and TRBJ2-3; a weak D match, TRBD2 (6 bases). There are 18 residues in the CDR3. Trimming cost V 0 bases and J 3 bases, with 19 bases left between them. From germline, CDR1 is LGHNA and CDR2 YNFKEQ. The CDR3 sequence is CASSQELFGGVRTDTQYF. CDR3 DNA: TGTGCCAGCAGCCAAGAACTGTTCGGGGGAGTGCGAACAGATACGCAGTATTTT.

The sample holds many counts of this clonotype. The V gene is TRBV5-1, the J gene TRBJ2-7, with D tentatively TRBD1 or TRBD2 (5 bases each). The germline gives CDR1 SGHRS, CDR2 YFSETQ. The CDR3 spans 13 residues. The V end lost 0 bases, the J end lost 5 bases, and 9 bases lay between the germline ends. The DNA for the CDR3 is TGCGCCAGCAGCTTGGAGGGACCTGACGAGCAGTACTTC. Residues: CASSLEGPDEQYF.

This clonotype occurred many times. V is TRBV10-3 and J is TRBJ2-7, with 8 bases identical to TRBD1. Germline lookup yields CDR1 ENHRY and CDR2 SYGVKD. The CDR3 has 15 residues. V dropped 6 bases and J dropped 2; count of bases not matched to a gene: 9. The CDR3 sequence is CAISTSDRVAYEQYF. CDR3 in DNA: TGTGCCATCAGCACTTCGGACAGGGTGGCCTACGAGCAGTACTTC.

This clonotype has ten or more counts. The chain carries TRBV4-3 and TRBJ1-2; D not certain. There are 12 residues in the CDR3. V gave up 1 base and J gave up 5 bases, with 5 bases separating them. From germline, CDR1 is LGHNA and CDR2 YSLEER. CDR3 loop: CASSQGHYGYTF. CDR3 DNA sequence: TGCGCCAGCAGCCAAGGTCATTATGGCTACACCTTC.

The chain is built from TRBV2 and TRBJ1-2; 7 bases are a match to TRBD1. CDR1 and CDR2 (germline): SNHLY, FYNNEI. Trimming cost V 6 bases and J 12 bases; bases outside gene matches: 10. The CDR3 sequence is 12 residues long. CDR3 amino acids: CASSEGAFGNTF. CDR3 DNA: TGTGCCAGCAGCGAGGGGGCCTTTGGAAACACCTTC.

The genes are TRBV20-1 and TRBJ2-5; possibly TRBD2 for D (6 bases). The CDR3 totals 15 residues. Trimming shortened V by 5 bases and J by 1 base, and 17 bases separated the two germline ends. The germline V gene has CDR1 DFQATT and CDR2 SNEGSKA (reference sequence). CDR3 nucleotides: TGCAGTGCTCTCGGACTACGGAGCGGCCAAGAGACCCAGTACTTC. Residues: CSALGLRSGQETQYF.

CDR3 protein: CASSVGTGGQGYEQYF. DNA for the CDR3: TGTGCCAGCAGCGTCGGAACAGGGGGACAGGGGTACGAGCAGTACTTC. This chain uses TRBV9 with TRBJ2-7; 10 nucleotides align to TRBD1. Germline-derived CDR1 and CDR2 are SGDLS and YYNGEE. The CDR3 has 16 amino acids. Unmatched junction bases numbered 9, after V lost 2 bases and J lost 4 bases.

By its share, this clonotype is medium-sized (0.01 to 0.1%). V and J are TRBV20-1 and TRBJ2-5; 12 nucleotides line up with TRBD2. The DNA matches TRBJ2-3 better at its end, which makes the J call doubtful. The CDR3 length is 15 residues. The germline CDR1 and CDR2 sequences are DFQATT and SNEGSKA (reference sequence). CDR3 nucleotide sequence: TGCAGTGCTACGTTCCTAGCGGGGGGGCGGGAGACGCAGTATTTT. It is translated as CSATFLAGGRETQYF.

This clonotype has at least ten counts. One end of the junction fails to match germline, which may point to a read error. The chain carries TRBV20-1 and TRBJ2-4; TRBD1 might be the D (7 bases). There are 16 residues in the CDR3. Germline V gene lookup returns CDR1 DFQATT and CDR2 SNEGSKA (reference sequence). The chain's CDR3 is CSARAGGTARKDIQYF. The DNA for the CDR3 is TGCAGTGCTAGAGCAGGGGGGACAGCCCGCAAAGACATTCAGTACTTC.